Listed below are T cell receptor beta chains from one sample, sequenced in a study of cytomegalovirus exposure and HLA in healthy donors. Assay: immunoSEQ multiplex PCR; the TCRdb copy retains only in-frame clones and omits some. The table has roughly 100,000 clones, 71% seen once; the top ten hold roughly 2.8%. The sequenced sample consisted of PBMCs. The source is a female donor in good health and CMV-seronegative. The CDR3 runs from the conserved cysteine through the conserved F or W. The D gene is left open where the match is weak. Clone size, where shown, is once, few, many, or a class for clones that have expanded.

cdr3_aa: CASSLATSAETQYF
cdr3_nt: TGCGCCAGCAGCTTGGCGACTAGCGCGGAGACCCAGTACTTC
clone_size: NA
v_call: TRBV5-1
j_call: TRBJ2-5
d_call: TRBD2

cdr3_aa: CASSYTGQGTDTQYF
cdr3_nt: TGTGCCAGCAGTTACACGGGACAGGGCACAGATACGCAGTATTTT
clone_size: once
v_call: TRBV6-5
j_call: TRBJ2-3
d_call: TRBD1

cdr3_aa: CASSYRAGGTEAFF
cdr3_nt: TGTGCCAGCAGCTACAGAGCAGGGGGCACTGAAGCTTTCTTT
clone_size: NA
v_call: TRBV7-9
j_call: TRBJ1-1
d_call: TRBD1

cdr3_aa: CASSPRTGGRTGELFF
cdr3_nt: TGTGCCAGCAGCCCCCGGACAGGGGGGCGCACCGGGGAGCTGTTTTTT
clone_size: NA
v_call: TRBV7-9
j_call: TRBJ2-2
d_call: TRBD1

cdr3_aa: CASRPRGQGVHEQYF
cdr3_nt: TGTGCCAGCAGGCCTAGGGGACAGGGGGTTCACGAGCAGTACTTC
clone_size: NA
v_call: TRBV25-1
j_call: TRBJ2-7
d_call: TRBD1

cdr3_aa: CASSVAATTAYEQYF
cdr3_nt: TGTGCCAGCAGCGTAGCGGCAACGACAGCCTACGAGCAGTACTTC
clone_size: NA
v_call: TRBV9
j_call: TRBJ2-7
d_call: NA

cdr3_aa: CASSEARESIIYNSPLHF
cdr3_nt: TGTGCCAGCAGTGAAGCGCGGGAGTCGATTATTTATAATTCACCCCTCCACTTT
clone_size: NA
v_call: TRBV6-1
j_call: TRBJ1-6
d_call: NA

cdr3_aa: CASSVAGVDYGYTF
cdr3_nt: TGTGCCAGCAGCGTGGCGGGGGTTGACTATGGCTACACCTTC
clone_size: few
v_call: TRBV9
j_call: TRBJ1-2
d_call: NA

cdr3_aa: CAWSTPSGTGIYGYTF
cdr3_nt: TGTGCCTGGAGTACCCCATCCGGGACAGGCATCTATGGCTACACCTTC
clone_size: NA
v_call: TRBV30
j_call: TRBJ1-2
d_call: TRBD1

cdr3_aa: CASMGQLNTEAFF
cdr3_nt: TGCGCCAGTATGGGACAGTTGAACACTGAAGCTTTCTTT
clone_size: NA
v_call: TRBV10-1
j_call: TRBJ1-1
d_call: TRBD1

cdr3_aa: CSVDRESFF
cdr3_nt: TGCAGCGTTGACAGGGAATCTTTCTTT
clone_size: few
v_call: TRBV29-1
j_call: TRBJ1-1
d_call: NA

cdr3_aa: CASSLAGTGTANIQYF
cdr3_nt: TGCGCCAGCAGCTTGGCTGGAACAGGGACGGCAAACATTCAGTACTTC
clone_size: NA
v_call: TRBV5-1
j_call: TRBJ2-4
d_call: NA

cdr3_aa: CAWRVGGDQPQHF
cdr3_nt: TGTGCCTGGAGGGTTGGAGGAGATCAGCCCCAGCATTTT
clone_size: once
v_call: TRBV30
j_call: TRBJ1-5
d_call: NA

cdr3_aa: CASRGGTGFFEQYF
cdr3_nt: TGCGCCAGCCGAGGCGGGACAGGGTTCTTTGAGCAGTACTTC
clone_size: NA
v_call: TRBV5-1
j_call: TRBJ2-7
d_call: TRBD1

cdr3_aa: CASSLAQGTDYGYTF
cdr3_nt: TGTGCCAGCAGCTTAGCGCAGGGTACGGACTATGGCTACACCTTC
clone_size: NA
v_call: TRBV7-9
j_call: TRBJ1-2
d_call: NA

cdr3_aa: CASSFQGSEQYF
cdr3_nt: TGCGCCAGCAGCTTCCAGGGCTCCGAGCAGTACTTC
clone_size: few
v_call: TRBV5-1
j_call: TRBJ2-7
d_call: NA

cdr3_aa: CAWRTRPNSPLHF
cdr3_nt: TGTGCCTGGAGGACTCGCCCAAATTCACCCCTCCACTTT
clone_size: NA
v_call: TRBV30
j_call: TRBJ1-6
d_call: NA

cdr3_aa: CASSVTARNEQFF
cdr3_nt: TGTGCCAGCAGTGTTACCGCACGGAATGAGCAGTTCTTC
clone_size: NA
v_call: TRBV6-1
j_call: TRBJ2-1
d_call: NA

cdr3_aa: CASSLGFGGRAGAQYF
cdr3_nt: TGTGCCAGCAGTTTAGGGTTCGGCGGGAGGGCCGGGGCGCAGTATTTT
clone_size: NA
v_call: TRBV27
j_call: TRBJ2-3
d_call: TRBD2

cdr3_aa: CASSLSSGSIRELFF
cdr3_nt: TGTGCCAGTAGCCTTTCTAGCGGGAGCATCCGGGAGCTGTTTTTT
clone_size: NA
v_call: TRBV19
j_call: TRBJ2-2
d_call: TRBD2

cdr3_aa: CASSLRLAGDGNEQFF
cdr3_nt: TGTGCCAGCAGCCTCCGACTAGCGGGAGATGGTAATGAGCAGTTCTTC
clone_size: NA
v_call: TRBV11-3
j_call: TRBJ2-1
d_call: TRBD2

cdr3_aa: CASSYSGANYGYTF
cdr3_nt: TGTGCCAGCAGTTACTCGGGGGCCAACTATGGCTACACCTTC
clone_size: medium-sized
v_call: TRBV6-5
j_call: TRBJ1-2
d_call: NA

cdr3_aa: CASSYSGQGEAFF
cdr3_nt: TGTGCCAGCAGTTATTCCGGACAGGGTGAAGCTTTCTTT
clone_size: NA
v_call: TRBV6-5
j_call: TRBJ1-1
d_call: TRBD1

cdr3_aa: CAWSIRVQETQYF
cdr3_nt: TGTGCCTGGAGTATCAGGGTTCAAGAGACCCAGTACTTC
clone_size: once
v_call: TRBV30
j_call: TRBJ2-5
d_call: NA

cdr3_aa: CASSRSGTGSSEQYF
cdr3_nt: TGTGCCAGCAGTCGGTCCGGGACAGGGTCCAGCGAGCAGTACTTC
clone_size: NA
v_call: TRBV6-5
j_call: TRBJ2-7
d_call: TRBD1